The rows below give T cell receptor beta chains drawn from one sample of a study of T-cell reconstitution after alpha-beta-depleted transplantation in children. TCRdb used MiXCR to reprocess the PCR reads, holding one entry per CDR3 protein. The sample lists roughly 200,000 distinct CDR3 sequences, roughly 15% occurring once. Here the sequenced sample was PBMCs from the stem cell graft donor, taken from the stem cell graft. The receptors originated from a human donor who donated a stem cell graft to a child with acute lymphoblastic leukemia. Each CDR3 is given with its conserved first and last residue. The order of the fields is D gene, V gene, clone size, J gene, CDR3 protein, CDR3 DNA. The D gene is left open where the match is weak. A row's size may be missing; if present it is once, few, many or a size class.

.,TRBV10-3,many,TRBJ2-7,CAISPVPGRETYEQYF,TGTGCCATCAGTCCAGTTCCAGGGCGAGAAACCTACGAGCAGTACTTC
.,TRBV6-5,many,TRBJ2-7,CASSYTWSSYEQYF,TGTGCCAGCAGTTACACGTGGAGCTCCTACGAGCAGTACTTC
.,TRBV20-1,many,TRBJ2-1,CSASHGLGFGF,TGCAGTGCTAGTCACGGGTTGGGTTTTGGCTTC
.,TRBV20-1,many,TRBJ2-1,CSARDEGSYNEQFF,TGCAGTGCTAGAGATGAGGGTTCCTACAATGAGCAGTTCTTC
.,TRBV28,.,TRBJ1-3,CASRPVSPPNRSASGNTIYF,TGTGCCAGCAGGCCCGTATCTCCGCCAAACAGGAGCGCCTCTGGAAACACCATATATTTT
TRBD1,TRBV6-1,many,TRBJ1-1,CASSPQGDGTEAFF,TGTGCCAGCAGCCCACAGGGGGACGGCACTGAAGCTTTCTTT
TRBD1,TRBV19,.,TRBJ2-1,CASRASRDRFYNEQFF,TGTGCCAGTAGGGCAAGCCGGGACAGATTCTACAATGAGCAGTTCTTC
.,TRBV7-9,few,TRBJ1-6,CASSLQGESPLHF,TGTGCCAGCAGCTTACAAGGCGAATCACCCCTCCACTTT
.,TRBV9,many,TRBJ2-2,CASSVALAGSGTGELFF,TGTGCCAGCAGCGTAGCATTGGCGGGCAGCGGCACCGGGGAGCTGTTTTTT
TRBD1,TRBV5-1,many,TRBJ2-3,CASSLGQGGDTQYF,TGCGCCAGCAGCTTAGGACAGGGTGGAGATACGCAGTATTTT
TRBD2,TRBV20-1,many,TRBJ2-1,CSARMGLAVYNEQFF,TGCAGTGCTAGGATGGGACTAGCGGTGTACAATGAGCAGTTCTTC
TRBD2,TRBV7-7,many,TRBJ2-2,CASSPTSGSTGELFF,TGTGCCAGCAGCCCGACTAGCGGGAGCACCGGGGAGCTGTTTTTT
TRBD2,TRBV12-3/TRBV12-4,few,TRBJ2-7,CASRRSGRNSYEQYF,TGTGCCAGCAGGCGGAGCGGGAGGAACTCCTACGAGCAGTACTTC
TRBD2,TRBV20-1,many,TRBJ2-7,CSAKDGAGGYEQYF,TGCAGTGCGAAAGACGGAGCGGGGGGCTACGAGCAGTACTTC
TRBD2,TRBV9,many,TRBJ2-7,CASSVGLAGGSYEQYF,TGTGCCAGCAGCGTGGGGCTAGCGGGAGGCTCCTACGAGCAGTACTTC
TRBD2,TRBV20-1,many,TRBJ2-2,CSTLAGVSGELFF,TGCAGTACATTAGCGGGAGTGTCCGGGGAGCTGTTTTTT
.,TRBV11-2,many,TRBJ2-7,CASSPVGYAAYF,TGTGCCAGCAGCCCAGTCGGTTATGCGGCGTACTTC
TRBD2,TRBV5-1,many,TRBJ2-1,CASSAQGLAPNEQFF,TGCGCCAGCAGCGCGCAGGGACTAGCCCCCAATGAGCAGTTCTTC
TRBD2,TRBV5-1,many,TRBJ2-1,CASSVTSGRTLYNEQFF,TGCGCCAGCAGCGTAACTAGCGGGAGGACCCTATACAATGAGCAGTTCTTC
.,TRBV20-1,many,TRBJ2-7,CSVPLDGSYEQYF,TGCAGTGTCCCTTTGGACGGGTCCTACGAGCAGTACTTC
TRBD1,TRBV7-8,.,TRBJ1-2,CASSLANRGIWGYTF,TGTGCCAGCAGCTTAGCGAACAGGGGGATCTGGGGCTACACCTTC
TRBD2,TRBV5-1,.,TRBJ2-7,CASSLEGLASSYEQYF,TGCGCCAGCAGCTTGGAGGGACTAGCGTCGTCCTACGAGCAGTACTTC
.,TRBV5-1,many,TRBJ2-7,CASSDAGPYEQYF,TGCGCCAGCAGTGATGCGGGACCCTACGAGCAGTACTTC
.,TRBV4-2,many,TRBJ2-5,CASSQDVRQEETQYF,TGTGCCAGCAGCCAAGATGTGAGACAGGAAGAGACCCAGTACTTC
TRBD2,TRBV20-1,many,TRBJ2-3,CSARAGGSTDTQYF,TGCAGTGCTAGAGCGGGAGGTAGCACAGATACGCAGTATTTT
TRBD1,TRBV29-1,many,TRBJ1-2,CSARTGEGANYGYTF,TGCAGCGCACGGACAGGGGAGGGAGCTAACTATGGCTACACCTTC
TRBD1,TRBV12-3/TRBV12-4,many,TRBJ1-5,CASRATGEGNQPQHF,TGTGCCAGCAGGGCGACAGGGGAGGGCAATCAGCCCCAGCATTTT
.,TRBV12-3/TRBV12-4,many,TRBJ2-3,CASTPGGQSDTQYF,TGTGCCAGCACTCCCGGGGGGCAGTCAGATACGCAGTATTTT
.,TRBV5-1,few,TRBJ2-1,CASSLRQGGHNEQFF,TGCGCCAGCAGCTTGCGGCAGGGTGGACACAATGAGCAGTTCTTC
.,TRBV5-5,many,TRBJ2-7,CASSLWRGDYEQYF,TGTGCCAGCAGCTTGTGGAGGGGGGATTACGAGCAGTACTTC
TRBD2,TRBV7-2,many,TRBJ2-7,CASSAAGYYEQYF,TGTGCCAGCAGCGCAGCGGGATACTACGAGCAGTACTTC
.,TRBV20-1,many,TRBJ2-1,CSAYGGQIEQFF,TGCAGTGCTTACGGGGGGCAAATTGAGCAGTTCTTC
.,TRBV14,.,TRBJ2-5,CASSHRSGALGTQYF,TGTGCCAGCAGCCACCGATCAGGGGCTCTTGGGACCCAGTACTTC
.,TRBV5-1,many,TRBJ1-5,CASSLGGGEDQPQHF,TGCGCCAGCAGCTTGGGGGGCGGGGAGGATCAGCCCCAGCATTTT
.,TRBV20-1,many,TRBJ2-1,CSAIMRSGRSSYNEQFF,TGCAGTGCTATAATGAGGTCTGGAAGGAGCTCCTACAATGAGCAGTTCTTC
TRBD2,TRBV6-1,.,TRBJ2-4,CASSNGLAGALAKNIQYF,TGTGCCAGCAGTAATGGACTAGCGGGAGCGCTAGCCAAAAACATTCAGTACTTC
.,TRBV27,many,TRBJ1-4,CASSPGRGKLFF,TGTGCCAGCAGTCCTGGCCGCGGAAAACTGTTTTTT
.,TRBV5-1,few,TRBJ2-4,CASSLGGLADIQYF,TGCGCCAGCAGCTTGGGGGGACTTGCCGACATTCAGTACTTC
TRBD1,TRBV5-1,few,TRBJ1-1,CASSQRQGADTEAFF,TGCGCCAGCAGCCAAAGACAGGGGGCCGACACTGAAGCTTTCTTT
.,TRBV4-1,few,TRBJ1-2,CASSQEVAVIPYGYTF,TGCGCCAGCAGCCAAGAGGTGGCGGTCATTCCCTATGGCTACACCTTC
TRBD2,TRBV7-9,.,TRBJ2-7,CASSQRGLAGVEQYF,TGTGCCAGCAGCCAGCGGGGACTAGCGGGAGTCGAGCAGTACTTC
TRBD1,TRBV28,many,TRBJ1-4,CASSLGTGKEKLFF,TGTGCCAGCAGTTTAGGGACAGGGAAGGAAAAACTGTTTTTT
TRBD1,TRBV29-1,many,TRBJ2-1,CSVMPGQGVISYNEQFF,TGCAGCGTGATGCCGGGACAGGGGGTGATCTCCTACAATGAGCAGTTCTTC
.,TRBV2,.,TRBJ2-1,CALSSGTGLWGTGANEQFF,TGTGCCCTCAGTTCGGGAACTGGTTTATGGGGGACCGGGGCCAATGAGCAGTTCTTC
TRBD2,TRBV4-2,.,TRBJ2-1,CASSGTSGYAQFF,TGTGCCAGCAGTGGGACTAGCGGGTACGCTCAGTTCTTC
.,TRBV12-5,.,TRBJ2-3,CASGEGPQYF,TGTGCTAGTGGTGAGGGACCGCAGTATTTT
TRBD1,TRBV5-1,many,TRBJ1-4,CASSAGTATNEKLFF,TGCGCCAGCAGCGCCGGGACAGCAACTAATGAAAAACTGTTTTTT
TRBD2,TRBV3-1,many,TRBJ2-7,CASSHTGGSYEQYF,TGTGCCAGCAGCCATACGGGGGGGAGCTACGAGCAGTACTTC
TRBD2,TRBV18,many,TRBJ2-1,CASSPRTSGHNEQFF,TGTGCCAGCTCACCTCGGACTAGCGGTCACAATGAGCAGTTCTTC
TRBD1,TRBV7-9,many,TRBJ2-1,CASSFRQGDLGEQFF,TGTGCCAGCAGCTTCCGACAGGGGGACTTGGGTGAGCAGTTCTTC
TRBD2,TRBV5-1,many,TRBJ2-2,CASSLPLAGDTGELFF,TGCGCCAGCAGCTTGCCCCTAGCGGGGGACACCGGGGAGCTGTTTTTT
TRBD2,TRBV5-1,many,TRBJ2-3,CASSLMRERGDTDTQYF,TGCGCCAGCAGCTTGATGCGGGAGAGGGGAGACACAGATACGCAGTATTTT
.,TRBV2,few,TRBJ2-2,CASWYGESNTGELFF,TGTGCCAGCTGGTATGGGGAGTCGAACACCGGGGAGCTGTTTTTT
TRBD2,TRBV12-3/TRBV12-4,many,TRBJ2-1,CASRVLAGHNEQFF,TGTGCCAGCAGGGTACTAGCGGGCCACAATGAGCAGTTCTTC
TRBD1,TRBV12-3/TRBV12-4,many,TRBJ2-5,CASSPGTERETQYF,TGTGCCAGCAGCCCCGGGACAGAAAGAGAGACCCAGTACTTC
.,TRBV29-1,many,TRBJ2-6,CSVDRDGANVLTF,TGCAGCGTTGACCGGGATGGGGCCAACGTCCTGACTTTC
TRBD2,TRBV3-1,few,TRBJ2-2,CASSQDLAGVAGELFF,TGTGCCAGCAGCCAAGATCTAGCGGGAGTGGCCGGGGAGCTGTTTTTT
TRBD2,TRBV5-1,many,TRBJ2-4,CASSLAERERNIQYF,TGCGCCAGCAGCTTGGCCGAGCGGGAACGGAACATTCAGTACTTC
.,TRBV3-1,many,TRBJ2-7,CASSQVGPYPYEQYF,TGTGCCAGCAGCCAAGTTGGGCCGTACCCCTACGAGCAGTACTTC
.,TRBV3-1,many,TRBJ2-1,CASSRDQTSTTYNEQFF,TGTGCCAGCAGCCGGGACCAAACCTCTACAACTTACAATGAGCAGTTCTTC